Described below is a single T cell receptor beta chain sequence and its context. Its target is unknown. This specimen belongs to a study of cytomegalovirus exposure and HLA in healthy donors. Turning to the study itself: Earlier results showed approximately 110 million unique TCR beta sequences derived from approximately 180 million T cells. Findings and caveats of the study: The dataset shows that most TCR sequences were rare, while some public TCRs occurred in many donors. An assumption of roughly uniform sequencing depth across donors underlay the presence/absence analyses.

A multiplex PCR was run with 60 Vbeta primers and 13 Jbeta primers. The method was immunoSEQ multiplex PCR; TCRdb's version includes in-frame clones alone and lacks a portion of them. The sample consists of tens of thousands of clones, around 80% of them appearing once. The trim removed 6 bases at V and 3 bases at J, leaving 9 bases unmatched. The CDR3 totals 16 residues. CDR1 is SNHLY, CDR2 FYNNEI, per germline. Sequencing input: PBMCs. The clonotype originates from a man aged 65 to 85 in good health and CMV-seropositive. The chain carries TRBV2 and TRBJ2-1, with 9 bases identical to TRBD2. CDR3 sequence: CASRAVREGGYNEQFF. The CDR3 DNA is TGTGCCAGCAGGGCCGTGCGGGAGGGTGGCTACAATGAGCAGTTCTTC. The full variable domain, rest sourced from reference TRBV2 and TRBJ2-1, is EPEVTQTPSHQVTQMGQEVILRCVPISNHLYFYWYRQILGQKVEFLVSFYNNEISEKSEIFDDQFSVERPDGSNFTLKIRSTKLEDSAMYFCASRAVREGGYNEQFFGPGTRLTVL.